The T cell receptor beta chain described here comes from a study of patients and donors after allogeneic stem cell transplantation. In this sample, this clonotype turned up many times. TCRdb re-analysed the RT-PCR reads in MiXCR, keeping a single row per CDR3 protein. The sample lists hundreds of thousands of distinct CDR3 sequences, approximately 16% occurring once. The TCR sequence derives from a human donor who was either an allogeneic HSCT recipient or a stem cell or donor lymphocyte infusion donor (not recorded which). It is not recorded whose cells these are; they may come from a transplant donor. The sample taken for sequencing was blood, either unsorted or a sorted T cell fraction (not recorded which).

CDR3 sequence reads: CASSTRGGGPYNEQFF. CDR3 DNA: TGTGCCAGCAGTACCCGGGGCGGGGGACCCTACAATGAGCAGTTCTTC. This chain joins TRBV12-3 or TRBV12-4 and TRBJ2-1, with 7 positions matching TRBD2. Trimming took 5 bases from V and 2 from J; bases not matched to a gene: 9. CDR3 length equals 16 residues.